A selection of T cell receptor beta chains follows, all from one sample in a study of blood T cell repertoires in COVID-19. Libraries were prepared by immunoSEQ multiplex PCR; TCRdb keeps only in-frame clonotypes and omits some of them. The table has around 150,000 clones, around 86% seen once. The sequencing input was peripheral blood. The receptor set was obtained from a man aged 50 to 60 with active COVID-19. CDR3s include the opening cysteine and the closing phenylalanine or tryptophan. D genes are given only for firm matches. Expanded clones get a size class; other rows say once, few or many, or leave the size out.

J	length	size	D	V	CDR3	DNA
TRBJ2-2	17	-	TRBD1	TRBV5-4	CASSLRQGGLATGELFF	TGTGCCAGCAGCTTGCGACAGGGCGGTCTGGCCACCGGGGAGCTGTTTTTT
TRBJ1-2	18	-	-	TRBV7-8	CASSLGRTDIAHAYGYTF	TGTGCCAGCAGCTTAGGTCGGACAGACATTGCACATGCCTATGGCTACACCTTC
TRBJ2-3	16	-	-	TRBV18	CASSPPASLQSDTQYF	TGTGCCAGCTCACCACCGGCCAGCCTACAGTCGGATACGCAGTATTTT
TRBJ1-3	15	-	-	TRBV7-6	CASSWRAVSGNTIYF	TGTGCCAGCAGCTGGAGGGCGGTCTCTGGAAACACCATATATTTT
TRBJ1-2	14	once	-	TRBV5-4	CASSSSGTRYGYTF	TGTGCCAGCAGCTCCTCCGGGACAAGATATGGCTACACCTTC
TRBJ2-3	15	-	-	TRBV19	CASSITGGGPDTQYF	TGTGCCAGTAGTATAACAGGGGGGGGACCAGATACGCAGTATTTT
TRBJ1-1	17	-	TRBD1	TRBV6-1	CASSVKQGADFATEAFF	TGTGCCAGCAGTGTCAAACAGGGGGCCGACTTTGCCACTGAAGCTTTCTTT
TRBJ1-1	13	-	-	TRBV5-1	CATRGALNTEAFF	TGCGCCACGCGGGGGGCCCTGAACACTGAAGCTTTCTTT
TRBJ1-6	14	-	-	TRBV6-5	CASSYSGDGSPLHF	TGTGCCAGCAGTTACAGCGGGGATGGATCACCCCTCCACTTT
TRBJ1-5	15	-	TRBD1	TRBV18	CASSQNRGQNQPQHF	TGTGCCAGCTCCCAGAACAGGGGGCAAAATCAGCCCCAGCATTTT
TRBJ1-5	17	-	-	TRBV12-5	CASGLVLGQGNNQPQHF	TGTGCTAGTGGTTTGGTATTGGGCCAGGGAAACAATCAGCCCCAGCATTTT
TRBJ1-6	15	once	-	TRBV5-6	CASSLELSYNSPLHF	TGTGCCAGCAGCTTGGAACTCTCCTATAATTCACCCCTCCACTTT
TRBJ1-6	14	-	-	TRBV9	CASSLRVAYSPLHF	TGTGCCAGCAGCCTCAGGGTAGCATACTCACCCCTCCACTTT
TRBJ2-2	15	-	TRBD1	TRBV6-6	CASRGQVAGTGELFF	TGTGCCAGCAGGGGACAGGTCGCGGGGACCGGGGAGCTGTTTTTT
TRBJ2-1	16	-	-	TRBV14	CASSQDPQGIYNEQFF	TGTGCCAGCAGCCAAGATCCACAGGGCATCTACAATGAGCAGTTCTTC
TRBJ2-3	16	once	TRBD2	TRBV29-1	CSVQITGTSDRHTQYF	TGCAGCGTCCAGATTACCGGGACTAGCGACCGGCATACGCAGTATTTT